This T cell receptor (beta chain) emerged from a study of shared clonotypes between healthy human individuals. Study summary: The study enrolled a couple of women and three men aged 18 to 49.

Naive CD8 cells comprised CD45RO-negative, CCR7-positively selected cells, excluding terminally differentiated effector memory CD45RA+ cells. The CDR3 sequence is 15 residues long. The ends lost 9 bases at V and 1 base at J; junction bases unmatched: 8. Germline values: CDR1 SGHNT, CDR2 YYREEE (reference sequence). Of note for this clone: Antigen unknown.

Over several immunoSEQ plates, each subset's genomic DNA was distributed in even portions. Measured with immunoSEQ multiplex PCR; TCRdb has only the in-frame clones, and not every one. The repertoire consists of 2 million or so clones, with just under 95% occurring once and the leading ten covering roughly 1%. The study, taken as a whole, reports: Generally, naive subsets came out with larger estimated richness than memory subsets.

Sequenced sample: naive CD8+ T cells sorted from blood. This sequence joins TRBV5-4 and TRBJ2-7; 12 bases are a match to TRBD1. The clonotype comes from a man between 18 and 35 years old in good health. The CDR3 DNA reads as TGTGCCACCCAGGGACAGGGGGCGCGTTCCTACGAGCAGTACTTC. Amino acid sequence: CATQGQGARSYEQYF.